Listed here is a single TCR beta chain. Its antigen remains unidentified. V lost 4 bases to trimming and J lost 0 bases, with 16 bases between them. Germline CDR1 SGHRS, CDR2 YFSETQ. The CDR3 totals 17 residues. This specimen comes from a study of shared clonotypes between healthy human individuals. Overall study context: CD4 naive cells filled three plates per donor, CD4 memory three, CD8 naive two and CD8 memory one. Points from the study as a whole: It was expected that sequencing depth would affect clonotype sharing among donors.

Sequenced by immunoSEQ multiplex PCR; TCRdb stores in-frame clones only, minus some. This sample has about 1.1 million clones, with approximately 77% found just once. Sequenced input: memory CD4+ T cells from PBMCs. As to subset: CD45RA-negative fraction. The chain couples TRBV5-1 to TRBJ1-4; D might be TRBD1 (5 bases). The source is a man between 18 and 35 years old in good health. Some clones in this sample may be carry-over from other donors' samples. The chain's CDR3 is CASSPGLSSATNEKLFF. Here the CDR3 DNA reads TGCGCCAGCAGCCCGGGACTTTCCAGTGCAACTAATGAAAAACTGTTTTTT.